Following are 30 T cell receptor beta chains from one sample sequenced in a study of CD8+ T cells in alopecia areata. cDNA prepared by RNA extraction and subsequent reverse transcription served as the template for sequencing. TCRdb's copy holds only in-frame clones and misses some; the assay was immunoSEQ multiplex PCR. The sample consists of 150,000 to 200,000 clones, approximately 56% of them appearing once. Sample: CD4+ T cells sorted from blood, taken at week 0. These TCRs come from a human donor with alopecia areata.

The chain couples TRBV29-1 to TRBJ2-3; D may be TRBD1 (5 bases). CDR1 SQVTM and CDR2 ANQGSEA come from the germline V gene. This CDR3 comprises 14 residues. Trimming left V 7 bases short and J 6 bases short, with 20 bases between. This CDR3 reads CSAQQGSASDTQYF. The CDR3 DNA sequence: TGCAGCGCTCAGCAGGGTTCAGCTTCCGATACGCAGTATTTT.

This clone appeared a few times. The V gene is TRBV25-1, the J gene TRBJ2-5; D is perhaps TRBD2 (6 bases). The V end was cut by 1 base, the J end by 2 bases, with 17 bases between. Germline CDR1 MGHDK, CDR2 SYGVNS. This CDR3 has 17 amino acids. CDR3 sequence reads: CASSESRRGTFQETQYF. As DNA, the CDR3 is TGTGCCAGCAGTGAATCAAGGAGAGGGACTTTTCAAGAGACCCAGTACTTC.

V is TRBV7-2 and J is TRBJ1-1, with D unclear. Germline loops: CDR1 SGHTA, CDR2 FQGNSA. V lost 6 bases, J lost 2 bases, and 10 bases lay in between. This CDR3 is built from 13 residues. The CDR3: CASSPPGNTEAFF. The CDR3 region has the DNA TGTGCCAGCAGTCCACCGGGAAACACTGAAGCTTTCTTT.

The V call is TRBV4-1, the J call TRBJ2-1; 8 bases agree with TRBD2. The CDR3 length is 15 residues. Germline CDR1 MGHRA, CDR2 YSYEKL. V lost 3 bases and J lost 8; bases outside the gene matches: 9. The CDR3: CASSHWTSSAYEQFF. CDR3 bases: TGCGCCAGCAGCCACTGGACTAGCAGTGCATATGAGCAGTTCTTC.

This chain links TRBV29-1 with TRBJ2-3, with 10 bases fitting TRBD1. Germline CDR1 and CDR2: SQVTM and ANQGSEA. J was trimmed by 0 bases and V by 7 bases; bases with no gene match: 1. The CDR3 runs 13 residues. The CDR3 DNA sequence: TGCAGCGCGGGACAGGGGAGCACAGATACGCAGTATTTT. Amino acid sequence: CSAGQGSTDTQYF.

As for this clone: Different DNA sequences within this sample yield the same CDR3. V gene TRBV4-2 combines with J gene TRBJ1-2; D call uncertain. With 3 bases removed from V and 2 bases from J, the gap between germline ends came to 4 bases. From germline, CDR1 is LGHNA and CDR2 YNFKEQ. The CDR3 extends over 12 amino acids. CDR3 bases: TGTGCCAGCAGCCAGGAAAACTATGGCTACACCTTC. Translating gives CASSQENYGYTF.

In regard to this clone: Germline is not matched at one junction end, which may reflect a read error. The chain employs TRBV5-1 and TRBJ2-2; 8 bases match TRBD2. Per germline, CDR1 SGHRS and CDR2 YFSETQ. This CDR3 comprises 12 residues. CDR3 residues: CASSTAGGALFF. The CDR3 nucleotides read TGCGCCAGCAGCACAGCCGGGGGGGCGCTGTTTTTT.

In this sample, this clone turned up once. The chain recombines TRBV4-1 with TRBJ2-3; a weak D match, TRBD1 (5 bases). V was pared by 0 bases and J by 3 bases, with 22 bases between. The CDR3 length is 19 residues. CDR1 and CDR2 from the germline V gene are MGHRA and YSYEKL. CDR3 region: CASSQDPPRRTGATDTQYF. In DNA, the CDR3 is TGCGCCAGCAGCCAAGATCCCCCACGCCGTACTGGGGCGACAGATACGCAGTATTTT.

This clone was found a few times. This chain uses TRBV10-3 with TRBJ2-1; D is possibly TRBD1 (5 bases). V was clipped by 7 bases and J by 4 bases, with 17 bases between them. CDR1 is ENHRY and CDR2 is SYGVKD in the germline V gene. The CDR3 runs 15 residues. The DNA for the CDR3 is TGTGCCATCACCCTCGCTGCAGGGCCTTACAATGAGCAGTTCTTC. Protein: CAITLAAGPYNEQFF.

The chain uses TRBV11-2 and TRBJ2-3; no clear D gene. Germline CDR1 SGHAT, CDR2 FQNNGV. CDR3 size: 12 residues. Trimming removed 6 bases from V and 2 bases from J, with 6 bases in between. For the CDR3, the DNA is TGTGCCAGCAGTACTCACACAGATACGCAGTATTTT. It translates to CASSTHTDTQYF.

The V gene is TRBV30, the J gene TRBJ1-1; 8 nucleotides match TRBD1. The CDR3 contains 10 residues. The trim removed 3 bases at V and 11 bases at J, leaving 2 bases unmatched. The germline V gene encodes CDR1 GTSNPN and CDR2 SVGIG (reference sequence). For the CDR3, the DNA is TGTGCCTGGAGGGGACAGGTGGCTTTCTTT. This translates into CAWRGQVAFF.

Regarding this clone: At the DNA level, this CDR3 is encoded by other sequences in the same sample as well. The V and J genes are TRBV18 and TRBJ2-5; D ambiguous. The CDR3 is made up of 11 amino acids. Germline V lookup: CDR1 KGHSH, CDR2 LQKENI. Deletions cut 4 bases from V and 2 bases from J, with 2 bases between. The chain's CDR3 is CASSLQETQYF. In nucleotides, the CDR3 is TGTGCCAGCTCACTTCAAGAGACCCAGTACTTC.

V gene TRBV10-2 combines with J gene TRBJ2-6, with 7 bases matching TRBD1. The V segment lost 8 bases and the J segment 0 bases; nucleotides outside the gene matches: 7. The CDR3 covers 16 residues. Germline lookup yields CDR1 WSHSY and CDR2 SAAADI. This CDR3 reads CASDRAPSSGANVLTF. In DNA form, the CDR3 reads TGCGCCAGCGACAGGGCTCCTAGCTCTGGGGCCAACGTCCTGACTTTC.

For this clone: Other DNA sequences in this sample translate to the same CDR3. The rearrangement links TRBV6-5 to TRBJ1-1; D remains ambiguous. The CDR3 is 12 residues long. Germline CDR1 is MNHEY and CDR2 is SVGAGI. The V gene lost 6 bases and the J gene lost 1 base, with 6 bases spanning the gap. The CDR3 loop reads CASSWGNTEAFF. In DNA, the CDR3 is TGTGCCAGCAGCTGGGGGAACACTGAAGCTTTCTTT.

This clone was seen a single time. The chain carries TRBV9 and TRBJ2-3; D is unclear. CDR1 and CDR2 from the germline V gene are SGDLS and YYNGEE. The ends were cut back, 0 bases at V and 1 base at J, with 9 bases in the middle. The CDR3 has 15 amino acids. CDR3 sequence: CASSVDGPRTDTQYF. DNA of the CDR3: TGTGCCAGCAGCGTAGATGGACCCCGCACAGATACGCAGTATTTT.

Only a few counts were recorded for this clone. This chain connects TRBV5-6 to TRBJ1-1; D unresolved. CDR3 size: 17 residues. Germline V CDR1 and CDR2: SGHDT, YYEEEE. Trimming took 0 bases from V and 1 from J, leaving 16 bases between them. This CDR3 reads CASSLDKRTLKNTEAFF. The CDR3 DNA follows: TGTGCCAGCAGCTTGGACAAAAGGACGCTAAAGAACACTGAAGCTTTCTTT.

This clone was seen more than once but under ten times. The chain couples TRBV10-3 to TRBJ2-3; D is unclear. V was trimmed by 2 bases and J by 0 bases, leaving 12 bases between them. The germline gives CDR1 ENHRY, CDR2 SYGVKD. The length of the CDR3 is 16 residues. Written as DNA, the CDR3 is TGTGCCATCAGTGAGGGGCGAGCCGTTAGCACAGATACGCAGTATTTT. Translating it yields CAISEGRAVSTDTQYF.

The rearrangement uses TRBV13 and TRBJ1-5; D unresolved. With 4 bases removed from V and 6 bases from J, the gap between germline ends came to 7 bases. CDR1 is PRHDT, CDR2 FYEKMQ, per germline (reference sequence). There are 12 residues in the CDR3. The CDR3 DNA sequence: TGTGCCAGCAGCTCCGAGGGTCAGCCCCAGCATTTT. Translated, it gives CASSSEGQPQHF.

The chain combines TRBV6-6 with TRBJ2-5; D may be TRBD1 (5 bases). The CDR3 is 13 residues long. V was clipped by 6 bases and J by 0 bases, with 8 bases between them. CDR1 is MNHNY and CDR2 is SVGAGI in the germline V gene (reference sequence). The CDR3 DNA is TGTGCCAGCAGGTCGACAGACCAAGAGACCCAGTACTTC. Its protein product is CASRSTDQETQYF.

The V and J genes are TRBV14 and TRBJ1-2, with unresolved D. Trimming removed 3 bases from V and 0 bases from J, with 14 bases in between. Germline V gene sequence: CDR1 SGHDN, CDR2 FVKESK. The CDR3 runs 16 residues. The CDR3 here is CASSHRTGVANYGYTF. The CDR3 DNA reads TGTGCCAGCAGCCACCGGACCGGTGTGGCTAACTATGGCTACACCTTC.

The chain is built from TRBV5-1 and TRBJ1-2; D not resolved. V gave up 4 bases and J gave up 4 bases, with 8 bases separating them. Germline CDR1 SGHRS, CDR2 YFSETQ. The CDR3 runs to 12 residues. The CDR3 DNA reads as TGCGCCAGCAGCGGGGTCGGCTATGGCTACACCTTC. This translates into CASSGVGYGYTF.

The CDR3, as DNA: TGTGCCAGCAGAGGCCATGAGTACGAGCAGTACTTC. Protein: CASRGHEYEQYF. The rearrangement joins TRBV2 to TRBJ2-7; D is undetermined. The CDR3 spans 12 residues. CDR1 and CDR2 from the germline V gene are SNHLY and FYNNEI. V gave up 6 bases and J gave up 4 bases, with 10 bases separating them. Drawing the rest from reference TRBV2 and TRBJ2-7, the complete variable domain is EPEVTQTPSHQVTQMGQEVILRCVPISNHLYFYWYRQILGQKVEFLVSFYNNEISEKSEIFDDQFSVERPDGSNFTLKIRSTKLEDSAMYFCASRGHEYEQYFGPGTRLTVT.

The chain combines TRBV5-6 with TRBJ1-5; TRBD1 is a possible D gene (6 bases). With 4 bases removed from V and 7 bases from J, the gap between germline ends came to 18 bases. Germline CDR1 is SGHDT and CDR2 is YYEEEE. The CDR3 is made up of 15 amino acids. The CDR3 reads CASSPGGGVEQPQHF. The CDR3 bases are TGTGCCAGCAGCCCCGGAGGGGGAGTAGAACAGCCCCAGCATTTT. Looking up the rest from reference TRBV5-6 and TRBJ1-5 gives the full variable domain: DAGVTQSPTHLIKTRGQQVTLRCSPKSGHDTVSWYQQALGQGPQFIFQYYEEEERQRGNFPDRFSGHQFPNYSSELNVNALLLGDSALYLCASSPGGGVEQPQHFGDGTRLSIL.

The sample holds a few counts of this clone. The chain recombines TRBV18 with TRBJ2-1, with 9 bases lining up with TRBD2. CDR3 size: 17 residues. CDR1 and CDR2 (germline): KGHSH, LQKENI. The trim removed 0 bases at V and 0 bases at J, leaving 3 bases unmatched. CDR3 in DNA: TGTGCCAGCTCACCACCTAGCGGGGGTAGCTCCTACAATGAGCAGTTCTTC. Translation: CASSPPSGGSSYNEQFF. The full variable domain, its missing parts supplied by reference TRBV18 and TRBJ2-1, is NAGVMQNPRHLVRRRGQEARLRCSPMKGHSHVYWYRQLPEEGLKFMVYLQKENIIDESGMPKERFSAEFPKEGPSILRIQQVVRGDSAAYFCASSPPSGGSSYNEQFFGPGTRLTVL.

CDR3 DNA sequence: TGCAGCGTTTCTAACCGGTTGAACACTGAAGCTTTCTTT. Amino acid sequence: CSVSNRLNTEAFF. The rearrangement links TRBV29-1 to TRBJ1-1; D is ambiguous. Germline V gives CDR1 SQVTM, CDR2 ANQGSEA. This CDR3 comprises 13 residues. V was clipped by 5 bases and J by 0 bases, with 10 bases between them.

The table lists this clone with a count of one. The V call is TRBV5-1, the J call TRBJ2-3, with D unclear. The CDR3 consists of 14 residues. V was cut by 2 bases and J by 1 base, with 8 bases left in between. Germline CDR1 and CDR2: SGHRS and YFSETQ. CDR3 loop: CASSFGSRTDTQYF. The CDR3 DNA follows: TGCGCCAGCAGCTTTGGATCGCGCACAGATACGCAGTATTTT.

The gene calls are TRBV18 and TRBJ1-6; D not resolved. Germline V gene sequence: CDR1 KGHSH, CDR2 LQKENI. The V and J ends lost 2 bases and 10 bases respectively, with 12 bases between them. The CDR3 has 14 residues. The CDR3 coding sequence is TGTGCCAGCTCACCAAACGGGGAAGACTCACCCCTCCACTTT. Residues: CASSPNGEDSPLHF.

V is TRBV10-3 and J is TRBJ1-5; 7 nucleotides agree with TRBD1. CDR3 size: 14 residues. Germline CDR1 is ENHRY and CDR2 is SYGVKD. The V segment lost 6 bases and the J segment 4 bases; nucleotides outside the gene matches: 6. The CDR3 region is CAIRGAGGNQPQHF. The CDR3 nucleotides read TGTGCCATCAGGGGGGCAGGGGGTAATCAGCCCCAGCATTTT.

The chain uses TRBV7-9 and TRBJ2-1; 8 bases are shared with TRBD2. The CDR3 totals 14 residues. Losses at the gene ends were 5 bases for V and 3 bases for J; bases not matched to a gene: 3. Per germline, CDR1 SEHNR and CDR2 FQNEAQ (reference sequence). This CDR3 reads CASSLAGGYNEQFF. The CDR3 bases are TGTGCCAGCAGCCTGGCGGGGGGCTACAATGAGCAGTTCTTC.

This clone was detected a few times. The chain's CDR3 is CASSSLQNTGELFF. CDR3 sequence (DNA): TGCGCCAGCAGCTCCCTACAGAACACCGGGGAGCTGTTTTTT. The rearrangement joins TRBV5-1 to TRBJ2-2; unclear D gene. Germline CDR1 SGHRS, CDR2 YFSETQ. Trimming stripped 3 bases from V and 1 base from J, with 7 bases between. The CDR3 sequence is 14 residues long.